The present T cell receptor beta chain was sequenced within a study of blood T cell repertoires in COVID-19. As for the study in general: Some COVID-19 samples were acute and others convalescent; all came from the United States, Italy and Spain. The analysed material was cDNA or gDNA that came from T cells, B-cell-depleted T cells, or PBMCs.

As processed by the authors: Estimated nucleated cell counts came from reference gene primer amplification. Clones were sequenced by immunoSEQ multiplex PCR, and TCRdb holds only the in-frame ones, with some missing. That table furnishes V, J and clone size, whereas the DNA furnished D and trimming. The sample includes 200,000 to 250,000 clones, around 86% of them seen just once. The CDR3 is made up of 13 amino acids. The trim removed 7 bases at V and 3 bases at J, leaving 4 bases unmatched. Germline-derived CDR1 and CDR2 are MRHNA and SNTAGT. The rearrangement uses TRBV6-4 and TRBJ2-7, with 9 bases matching TRBD2. This TCR was recovered from a woman aged 65 to 85 with active or convalescent COVID-19. Sequencing input: peripheral blood. The CDR3 nucleotides are TGTGCCAGCACCCTAGCGGGGTACTACGAGCAGTACTTC. Amino acids: CASTLAGYYEQYF.